A single sample gave rise to the 2 T cell receptor beta chains below, sequenced in a study of T-cell memory formation after mild COVID-19. In TCRdb, the 5' RACE reads were re-called with MiXCR into one record per CDR3 protein. The sample yields about 400,000 distinct CDR3 sequences, around 22% seen once. Sequenced material: PBMCs or a T cell subset sorted from them (not recorded which). The receptors originated from an adult woman who had mild COVID-19 (a few samples of this study predate the infection). Cell type and time point are not known.

In its sample, this clonotype was seen a few times. V is TRBV6-2 or TRBV6-3 and J is TRBJ2-5; 8 bases map to TRBD1. Germline values: CDR1 MNHEY, CDR2 SVGEGT. The V and J ends lost 6 bases and 2 bases, in that order; junction bases with no gene match: 8. The CDR3 consists of 15 residues. CDR3 DNA sequence: TGTGCCAGCAGCTCCGGGACAGGCATACAAGAGACCCAGTACTTC. This sequence encodes CASSSGTGIQETQYF.

The chain carries TRBV7-9 and TRBJ1-6; no firm D call. Germline V gene sequence: CDR1 SEHNR, CDR2 FQNEAQ (reference sequence). CDR3 length: 14 amino acids. Trimming pared 0 bases from V and 6 bases from J, leaving 6 bases between. The CDR3 is CASSLAFGNSPLHF. The CDR3 region has the DNA TGTGCCAGCAGCTTAGCTTTTGGTAATTCACCCCTCCACTTT.